This T cell receptor (beta chain) was recorded in a study of a mutant IDH1 vaccine in newly diagnosed glioma. As for the study in general: Patients in the study were vaccinated eight times, receiving shots in weeks 1, 3, 5, 7, 11, 15, 19 and 23. Vaccines were begun 4-6 weeks after radiotherapy alone, or with temozolomide cycles. Findings and limits, study-wide: Vaccination induced immune responses in around 93% of patients.

Data came from immunoSEQ multiplex PCR; TCRdb stores just in-frame clones and leaves some out. The sample shows some 29,000 clones, roughly 87% of them seen only once. Remarks on this clone: The antigen remains unidentified.

Indicated time point: week 5, during vaccination. One vaccine dose held 300 ug of mutant IDH1 20-mer peptide and came with topical imiquimod. Germline V gene sequence: CDR1 SGHTA, CDR2 FQGNSA. This CDR3 spans 13 amino acids. Trimming cost V 2 bases and J 3 bases, with 8 bases left between them. Sequences were derived from peripheral blood mononuclear cells (PBMCs), sampled from a glioma patient whose treatment included an IDH1 peptide vaccine. J is TRBJ2-7 and V is TRBV7-2; D unresolved. This sequence originates from a woman in her forties with glioma. Some clones in this sample may be carry-over from other donors' samples. CDR3 in amino acids: CASSLTNGYEQYF. The CDR3 DNA reads TGTGCCAGCAGCTTAACTAATGGCTACGAGCAGTACTTC. The whole variable domain, filled in from reference TRBV7-2 and TRBJ2-7, reads GAGVSQSPSNKVTEKGKDVELRCDPISGHTALYWYRQSLGQGLEFLIYFQGNSAPDKSGLPSDRFSAERTGGSVSTLTIQRTQQEDSAVYLCASSLTNGYEQYFGPGTRLTVT.